What follows are 20 T cell receptor beta chains derived from one specimen sequenced in a study of CD8+ T cells in alopecia areata. Specified treatment: oral pan-JAK inhibitor, 5-10 mg twice daily. Extracted RNA was reverse transcribed into cDNA, the sequencing template. TCRdb's copy holds only in-frame clones and misses some; the assay was immunoSEQ multiplex PCR. Among roughly 180,000 clones, about 53% were seen once, and the ten largest hold less than 14%. Sequenced here: CD8+ T cells sorted from blood, sampled at week 24, from a patient treated with tofacitinib. The receptors shown here come from a human donor with alopecia areata.

This chain connects TRBV7-8 to TRBJ1-1, with TRBD1 identical over 10 bases. The CDR3 loop spans 13 amino acids. The V gene's germline CDR1 is SGHVS and CDR2 FQNEAQ. J gave up 8 bases and V 8 bases, and 8 bases lay outside the gene matches. The CDR3 DNA sequence: TGTGCCAGCGTTTCCGGGACAGGGGTCGAAGCTTTCTTT. This translates into CASVSGTGVEAFF.

This clone was seen only a few times. The gene calls are TRBV6-6 and TRBJ2-6; maybe TRBD1 (6 bases). The germline V gene encodes CDR1 MNHNY and CDR2 SVGAGI (reference sequence). The CDR3 is made up of 16 amino acids. Trimming removed 7 bases at V and 1 base at J, with 14 bases between. The CDR3 here is CASIKRTGSGANVLTF. The DNA of the CDR3 is TGTGCCAGCATCAAACGAACAGGGTCTGGGGCCAACGTCCTGACTTTC.

This clone was counted between two and nine times. CDR3 in DNA: TGCAGCGTTGTAGGCCGTTACAATGAGCAGTTCTTC. Protein sequence: CSVVGRYNEQFF. The J gene is TRBJ2-1, the V gene TRBV29-1; D ambiguous. The V and J ends lost 4 bases and 4 bases respectively, with 8 bases between them. The CDR3 has 12 residues. Germline CDR1 SQVTM, CDR2 ANQGSEA.

This clone was observed once. The CDR3 DNA reads TGTGCCAGCAGCTCGTCAGGGTGGGCAGGTGAAAAACTGTTTTTT. Its translation is CASSSSGWAGEKLFF. The chain uses TRBV2 and TRBJ1-4, with D possibly TRBD1 on 5 matching bases. The V end lost 6 bases, the J end lost 7 bases, and 18 bases lay between the germline ends. The CDR3 consists of 15 residues. Germline lookup yields CDR1 SNHLY and CDR2 FYNNEI.

The V gene is TRBV6-5, the J gene TRBJ2-7; D gene unclear. V was clipped by 6 bases and J by 0 bases, with 9 bases between them. The length of the CDR3 is 13 residues. The V gene's germline CDR1 is MNHEY and CDR2 SVGAGI. The CDR3 loop is CASSFSHSYEQYF. CDR3 in DNA: TGTGCCAGCAGCTTCAGTCACTCCTACGAGCAGTACTTC.

The genes are TRBV7-2 and TRBJ2-3; the D gene is possibly TRBD2 (5 bases). The CDR3 has 17 amino acids. Trimming took off 3 bases at V and 4 bases at J, with 20 bases between the two ends. Germline-derived CDR1 and CDR2 are SGHTA and FQGNSA. The CDR3 here is CASSLRTPLALSDTQYF. The DNA of the CDR3 is TGTGCCAGCAGCTTGAGGACTCCCCTCGCTTTGTCAGATACGCAGTATTTT.

The genes are TRBV28 and TRBJ2-3; 8 nucleotides align to TRBD2. Germline V gene sequence: CDR1 MDHEN, CDR2 SYDVKM. V lost 6 bases to trimming and J lost 5 bases; unmatched junction nucleotides: 7. CDR3 length: 14 residues. The CDR3 DNA sequence: TGTGCCAGCAGCCCGCCACGGGGGGGAGATACGCAGTATTTT. Its translation: CASSPPRGGDTQYF. The full variable domain, completed using reference TRBV28 and TRBJ2-3, is DVKVTQSSRYLVKRTGEKVFLECVQDMDHENMFWYRQDPGLGLRLIYFSYDVKMKEKGDIPEGYSVSREKKERFSLILESASTNQTSMYLCASSPPRGGDTQYFGPGTRLTVL.

The count of this clone is one. The V gene is TRBV29-1, the J gene TRBJ1-2; 8 bases align to TRBD1. The germline V gene encodes CDR1 SQVTM and CDR2 ANQGSEA. This CDR3 is built from 14 residues. The junction had 9 bases not matched to a gene; V was cut back by 6 bases and J by 3 bases. The CDR3 sequence: CSVAMTGVDYGYTF. CDR3 nucleotide sequence: TGCAGCGTGGCCATGACAGGGGTTGACTATGGCTACACCTTC.

A few counts support this clone. V usage is TRBV2 and J usage is TRBJ1-1; no definite D call. The germline V gene encodes CDR1 SNHLY and CDR2 FYNNEI. Trimming took off 4 bases at V and 1 base at J, with 4 bases between the two ends. This CDR3 comprises 12 residues. The chain's CDR3 is CASSVGNTEAFF. For the CDR3, the DNA is TGTGCCAGCAGTGTGGGGAACACTGAAGCTTTCTTT.

The chain is built from TRBV7-8 and TRBJ1-4, with D uncertain. This CDR3 is 14 amino acids long. Germline V gene data show CDR1 as SGHVS and CDR2 as FQNEAQ. Trimming stripped 1 base from V and 12 bases from J, with 15 bases between. The CDR3 DNA follows: TGTGCCAGCAGCTTAGGGCCGGGAAGAGATGAACTGTTTTTT. This translates into CASSLGPGRDELFF.

V gene TRBV5-6 combines with J gene TRBJ2-1; the D is unclear. Deletions cut 1 base from V and 8 bases from J, with 7 bases between. The CDR3 has 12 residues. From germline, CDR1 is SGHDT and CDR2 YYEEEE. As DNA, the CDR3 is TGTGCCAGCAGCTTGCTAGGAGATGAGCAGTTCTTC. It specifies CASSLLGDEQFF.

This chain links TRBV14 with TRBJ1-2, with D possibly matching TRBD1 (5 bases). V was pared by 2 bases and J by 6 bases, with 16 bases between. Germline V gene data show CDR1 as SGHDN and CDR2 as FVKESK. CDR3 size: 15 residues. CDR3 protein: CASSQTPGPRDGYTF. The CDR3, as DNA: TGTGCCAGCAGCCAAACTCCGGGACCGAGAGATGGCTACACCTTC.

V gene TRBV5-1 combines with J gene TRBJ2-6, with D possibly matching TRBD1 (6 bases). This CDR3 has 17 residues. Germline V CDR1 and CDR2: SGHRS, YFSETQ. V lost 4 bases and J lost 1, with 15 bases in between. This CDR3 is CASSPSTGISGANVLTF. CDR3 bases: TGCGCCAGCAGCCCTTCCACAGGGATTTCTGGGGCCAACGTCCTGACTTTC.

The CDR3 sequence: CAYSDSANYGYTF. CDR3 DNA: TGTGCCTACTCCGACAGCGCTAACTATGGCTACACCTTC. The rearrangement uses TRBV30 and TRBJ1-2; perhaps TRBD1 as D (5 bases). V lost 7 bases and J 0 bases, leaving 12 bases between the germline ends. This CDR3 has 13 amino acids. Germline assignment: CDR1 GTSNPN and CDR2 SVGIG (reference sequence). Using reference TRBV30 and TRBJ1-2 for the parts outside the CDR3, the full variable domain is SQTIHQWPATLVQPVGSPLSLECTVEGTSNPNLYWYRQAAGRGLQLLFYSVGIGQISSEVPQNLSASRPQDRQFILSSKKLLLSDSGFYLCAYSDSANYGYTFGSGTRLTVV.

In this sample, this clone turned up a few times. V and J are TRBV5-6 and TRBJ2-7; D may be TRBD2 (6 bases). CDR3 length: 14 amino acids. The V end lost 0 bases, the J end lost 0 bases, and 7 bases lay between the germline ends. The germline V gene encodes CDR1 SGHDT and CDR2 YYEEEE. The CDR3: CASSLGDSSYEQYF. DNA for the CDR3: TGTGCCAGCAGCTTGGGGGACTCCTCCTACGAGCAGTACTTC.

CDR3 residues: CASSRDRTTYEQYF. The DNA of the CDR3 is TGTGCCAGTAGCCGGGACAGGACGACCTACGAGCAGTACTTC. The V and J genes are TRBV19 and TRBJ2-7; 8 nucleotides align to TRBD1. The CDR3 length is 14 residues. Germline V gene sequence: CDR1 LNHDA, CDR2 SQIVND (reference sequence). The V and J ends lost 6 bases and 2 bases, in that order; junction bases with no gene match: 6.

This sequence joins TRBV7-9 and TRBJ1-1; 10 bases map to TRBD1. Losses at the gene ends were 5 bases for V and 4 bases for J; bases not matched to a gene: 10. The germline CDR1 and CDR2 sequences are SEHNR and FQNEAQ (reference sequence). The CDR3 consists of 16 residues. The CDR3 coding sequence is TGTGCCAGCAGCGGGCCTCCGAGGACAGGGGGCACTGAAGCTTTCTTT. The encoded protein is CASSGPPRTGGTEAFF. Using reference TRBV7-9 and TRBJ1-1 for the parts outside the CDR3, the full variable domain is DTGVSQNPRHKITKRGQNVTFRCDPISEHNRLYWYRQTLGQGPEFLTYFQNEAQLEKSRLLSDRFSAERPKGSFSTLEIQRTEQGDSAMYLCASSGPPRTGGTEAFFGQGTRLTVV.

This clone was detected only a few times. The J gene is TRBJ1-1, the V gene TRBV5-1; TRBD1 might be the D (6 bases). CDR3 size: 16 residues. Between the trimmed V and J ends, which lost 4 bases and 4 bases, there was a span of 20 bases. Per the germline V gene, CDR1 is SGHRS and CDR2 is YFSETQ. The CDR3 bases are TGCGCCAGCAGCCCGATAAAACCAGGGGCCGGCACTGAAGCTTTCTTT. Translated: CASSPIKPGAGTEAFF.

This clone has only a few counts. V gene TRBV7-9 combines with J gene TRBJ2-2; 11 bases are shared with TRBD1. Germline CDR1 reads SEHNR; CDR2 reads FQNEAQ (reference sequence). CDR3 size: 19 residues. V gave up 5 bases and J gave up 6 bases; unmatched junction bases: 17. CDR3 in amino acids: CASSPTVLPGQGVAGELFF. CDR3 DNA sequence: TGTGCCAGCAGCCCGACGGTCCTTCCGGGACAGGGGGTTGCCGGGGAGCTGTTTTTT. The complete variable domain, with remaining parts taken from reference TRBV7-9 and TRBJ2-2, reads DTGVSQNPRHKITKRGQNVTFRCDPISEHNRLYWYRQTLGQGPEFLTYFQNEAQLEKSRLLSDRFSAERPKGSFSTLEIQRTEQGDSAMYLCASSPTVLPGQGVAGELFFGEGSRLTVL.

This sequence joins TRBV13 and TRBJ2-5, with D possibly matching TRBD1 (5 bases). Germline V gene sequence: CDR1 PRHDT, CDR2 FYEKMQ (reference sequence). This CDR3 comprises 15 residues. Between the trimmed V and J ends, which lost 6 bases and 1 base, there was a span of 15 bases. CDR3: CASSQRQSLQETQYF. CDR3 sequence (DNA): TGTGCCAGCAGTCAAAGACAGAGTCTCCAAGAGACCCAGTACTTC.